The rows below give T cell receptor beta chains drawn from one sample of a study of cytomegalovirus exposure and HLA in healthy donors. Produced via immunoSEQ multiplex PCR; TCRdb's table is partial and in-frame only. Among about 160,000 clones listed, around 88% were seen once. Sequencing was performed on PBMCs. Every receptor here comes from a young woman in good health and CMV-seronegative. Each CDR3 is given with its conserved first and last residue. D genes are given only for firm matches. Clone size is stated in some rows and not others, as once, few, many or a class when expanded.

>16|NA|TRBJ2-5|TRBV28|NA
CASSLRGAGYQETQYF
TGTGCCAGCAGTTTACGCGGGGCGGGGTACCAAGAGACCCAGTACTTC
>17|TRBD1|TRBJ1-2|TRBV4-1|NA
CASRQGTGGGPDYGYTF
TGCGCCAGCAGACAAGGCACAGGGGGAGGTCCGGACTATGGCTACACCTTC
>14|NA|TRBJ1-2|TRBV5-4|NA
CASSLDHSRDGYTF
TGTGCCAGCAGCTTGGACCACTCCAGGGATGGCTACACCTTC
>15|TRBD1|TRBJ1-4|TRBV4-2|few
CASSQDLWTGEKLFF
TGTGCCAGCAGCCAAGATCTTTGGACAGGCGAAAAACTGTTTTTT
>14|NA|TRBJ1-4|TRBV7-9|NA
CASSLAGVGEKLFF
TGTGCCAGCAGCTTAGCAGGGGTGGGGGAAAAACTGTTTTTT
>15|NA|TRBJ2-6|TRBV5-4|NA
CASSLWRSGANVLTF
TGTGCCAGCAGCTTGTGGAGGTCTGGGGCCAACGTCCTGACTTTC
>17|TRBD1|TRBJ1-2|TRBV27|NA
CASSPPPGTGLNYGYTF
TGTGCCAGCAGTCCACCCCCCGGGACAGGGCTTAACTATGGCTACACCTTC
>14|TRBD2|TRBJ2-7|TRBV2|NA
CASTGTSGAYEQYF
TGTGCCAGCACCGGGACTAGCGGGGCCTACGAGCAGTACTTC
>16|NA|TRBJ2-1|TRBV7-8|NA
CASSPSSWGRRNEQFF
TGTGCCAGCAGCCCAAGTTCATGGGGCAGACGGAATGAGCAGTTCTTC
>15|TRBD2|TRBJ2-2|TRBV10-1|NA
CASSTGTMEAGELFF
TGCGCCAGCAGTACCGGGACTATGGAGGCCGGGGAGCTGTTTTTT
>14|TRBD1|TRBJ2-5|TRBV7-9|NA
CASSPLGQQETQYF
TGTGCCAGCAGCCCATTGGGACAGCAAGAGACCCAGTACTTC
>15|TRBD2|TRBJ2-7|TRBV7-2|NA
CASSLLAGVAYEQYF
TGTGCCAGCAGCTTACTAGCGGGGGTCGCCTACGAGCAGTACTTC
>14|NA|TRBJ1-1|TRBV28|NA
CASSQTRMNTEAFF
TGTGCCAGCAGTCAGACACGTATGAACACTGAAGCTTTCTTT
>16|NA|TRBJ2-7|TRBV25-1|NA
CASSETGIRSSYEQYF
TGTGCCAGCAGTGAGACCGGGATAAGGAGCTCCTACGAGCAGTACTTC
>17|NA|TRBJ2-1|TRBV5-1|NA
CASSLWSQTSSYNEQFF
TGCGCCAGCAGCTTGTGGTCTCAAACGAGCTCCTACAATGAGCAGTTCTTC
>14|TRBD2|TRBJ2-5|TRBV9|NA
CASSDWGGDETQYF
TGTGCCAGCAGCGACTGGGGAGGGGATGAGACCCAGTACTTC
>16|NA|TRBJ1-4|TRBV7-9|once
CASSRPTGDPGEKLFF
TGTGCCAGCAGCCGCCCGACGGGGGACCCGGGGGAAAAACTGTTTTTT
>14|NA|TRBJ2-5|TRBV28|NA
CASSLYRGRGEQYF
TGTGCCAGCAGTTTATATCGAGGGCGGGGAGAGCAGTACTTC
>14|NA|TRBJ2-2|TRBV11-2|NA
CASSFPLDPGELFF
TGTGCCAGCAGCTTTCCACTAGACCCCGGGGAGCTGTTTTTT
>13|NA|TRBJ1-1|TRBV5-4|NA
CASSPGGPVEAFF
TGTGCCAGCAGCCCCGGAGGGCCAGTTGAAGCTTTCTTT
>14|TRBD2|TRBJ2-1|TRBV2|NA
CASSWTSGRNEQFF
TGTGCCAGCTCGTGGACTAGCGGGCGCAATGAGCAGTTCTTC
>19|TRBD2|TRBJ2-1|TRBV27|NA
CASSLQRWGLAGEWNEQFF
TGTGCCAGCAGTTTACAGCGCTGGGGACTAGCGGGAGAGTGGAATGAGCAGTTCTTC
>16|NA|TRBJ1-3|TRBV27|NA
CASAPQQGLSGNTIYF
TGTGCCAGCGCACCCCAGCAGGGCCTCTCTGGAAACACCATATATTTT
>15|TRBD2|TRBJ2-1|TRBV7-3|NA
CASSRAGGIYNEQFF
TGTGCCAGCAGCCGGGCCGGGGGGATCTACAATGAGCAGTTCTTC
>13|TRBD2|TRBJ2-1|TRBV5-3|NA
CARSLGLAGEQFF
TGTGCCAGAAGCTTGGGACTAGCAGGTGAGCAGTTCTTC
>14|TRBD2|TRBJ2-5|TRBV5-4|NA
CASSWTSGEETQYF
TGTGCCAGCAGCTGGACTAGCGGGGAAGAGACCCAGTACTTC
>12|NA|TRBJ2-5|TRBV2|NA
CASSGTQETQYF
TGTGCCAGCAGTGGGACACAAGAGACCCAGTACTTC
>15|TRBD2|TRBJ2-1|TRBV5-1|NA
CASSETSGVYNEQFF
TGCGCCAGCAGCGAGACTAGCGGGGTTTACAATGAGCAGTTCTTC
>15|NA|TRBJ2-7|TRBV6-1|NA
CASSEAQAGPYEQYF
TGTGCCAGCAGTGAAGCGCAGGCAGGCCCCTACGAGCAGTACTTC
>16|NA|TRBJ1-1|TRBV10-3|NA
CAISDRGVRTGTEAFF
TGTGCCATCAGTGACCGCGGGGTCCGAACGGGCACTGAAGCTTTCTTT
>15|NA|TRBJ1-3|TRBV6-1|NA
CASSPLSYSGNTIYF
TGTGCCAGCAGTCCCTTGAGTTACTCTGGAAACACCATATATTTT
>13|NA|TRBJ1-1|TRBV7-9|NA
CASSEEGGLEAFF
TGTGCCAGCAGCGAGGAAGGAGGACTTGAAGCTTTCTTT
>12|TRBD2|TRBJ2-7|TRBV28|NA
CASSWGGSEQYF
TGTGCCAGCAGTTGGGGGGGGAGCGAGCAGTACTTC
>14|NA|TRBJ1-1|TRBV6-6|NA
CASSYSGQISEAFF
TGTGCCAGCAGTTACTCGGGGCAGATATCTGAAGCTTTCTTT
>14|NA|TRBJ2-5|TRBV28|NA
CASSYTGIGETQYF
TGTGCCAGCAGTTACACGGGGATCGGAGAGACCCAGTACTTC
>16|TRBD1|TRBJ1-2|TRBV5-6|NA
CASSLTTGEINYGYTF
TGTGCCAGCAGCCTAACAACAGGGGAAATTAACTATGGCTACACCTTC
>14|NA|TRBJ2-5|TRBV10-3|NA
CAISDTARLETQYF
TGTGCCATCAGTGACACCGCCAGGTTGGAGACCCAGTACTTC
>17|TRBD2|TRBJ2-7|TRBV11-2|once
CASSLDQGGTENYEQYF
TGTGCCAGCAGCTTAGATCAGGGAGGGACGGAGAACTACGAGCAGTACTTC
>15|TRBD1|TRBJ2-5|TRBV10-1|NA
CASSEGDRGLETQYF
TGCGCCAGCAGTGAGGGGGACAGGGGCTTGGAGACCCAGTACTTC
>13|NA|TRBJ2-7|TRBV19|NA
CASSIQGPSEQYF
TGTGCCAGTAGTATACAGGGCCCTAGCGAGCAGTACTTC
>12|NA|TRBJ2-5|TRBV2|NA
CASTGFQETQYF
TGTGCCAGCACAGGGTTTCAAGAGACCCAGTACTTC
>15|TRBD1|TRBJ1-5|TRBV7-9|once
CASSFGQGGNQPQHF
TGTGCCAGCAGCTTCGGACAGGGAGGCAATCAGCCCCAGCATTTT
>15|NA|TRBJ2-2|TRBV4-1|NA
CASSQGGVGTGELFF
TGCGCCAGCAGCCAAGGGGGGGTTGGCACCGGGGAGCTGTTTTTT
>16|TRBD1|TRBJ1-1|TRBV5-4|NA
CASSLRTRDRATEAFF
TGTGCCAGCAGCTTGAGGACCCGGGACAGGGCCACTGAAGCTTTCTTT
>17|TRBD2|TRBJ2-1|TRBV28|NA
CASSSSLAESSYNEQFF
TGTGCCAGCAGTTCCTCCCTAGCGGAGAGCTCCTACAATGAGCAGTTCTTC
>17|NA|TRBJ1-3|TRBV4-1|NA
CASSQESQAISGNTIYF
TGCGCCAGCAGCCAAGAGAGCCAGGCGATTTCTGGAAACACCATATATTTT
>14|NA|TRBJ1-1|TRBV19|NA
CASSFSPGHPEAFF
TGTGCCAGTAGTTTTTCACCGGGACATCCAGAAGCTTTCTTT
>17|NA|TRBJ1-4|TRBV18|NA
CASSPMTGLATNEKLFF
TGTGCCAGCTCTCCTATGACAGGCCTTGCAACTAATGAAAAACTGTTTTTT
>14|NA|TRBJ2-5|TRBV7-8|NA
CASSPQVSKETQYF
TGTGCCAGCAGCCCCCAAGTGAGCAAAGAGACCCAGTACTTC
>15|NA|TRBJ1-2|TRBV27|NA
CASSLSPGSNYGYTF
TGTGCCAGCAGTTTATCGCCAGGGTCTAACTATGGCTACACCTTC
>14|TRBD1|TRBJ1-4|TRBV18|NA
CASSLGQGNEKLFF
TGTGCCAGCTCACTTGGACAGGGTAATGAAAAACTGTTTTTT
>14|TRBD1|TRBJ1-5|TRBV6-5|once
CASTTGGFNQPQHF
TGTGCCAGCACGACAGGGGGATTCAATCAGCCCCAGCATTTT
>15|NA|TRBJ1-5|TRBV28|NA
CASSLGVEGNQPQHF
TGTGCCAGCAGCCTAGGGGTTGAGGGCAATCAGCCCCAGCATTTT
>16|TRBD1|TRBJ1-5|TRBV7-8|NA
CASSRGRGLRNQPQHF
TGTGCCAGCAGCCGTGGCAGGGGGCTACGCAATCAGCCCCAGCATTTT
>14|NA|TRBJ1-5|TRBV19|NA
CASSPPSGDQPQHF
TGTGCCAGTAGCCCCCCCTCAGGGGATCAGCCCCAGCATTTT